Listed below are T cell receptor beta chains from one sample, sequenced in a study of vaccination effects on CD4 cells after COVID-19. These receptors have no known antigen. The repertoire was sequenced with immunoSEQ multiplex PCR; TCRdb's copy has only in-frame clones and lacks some. The profile shows approximately 83,000 clones, around 74% of them singletons. This specimen was CD4+ T cells from PBMCs cultured with HCoV-OC43 spike peptides, taken after COVID-19 vaccination. The receptors originated from a human donor who received a COVID-19 vaccine. The CDR3 runs from the conserved cysteine through the conserved F or W. The order of the fields is V gene, J gene, clone size, D gene, CDR3 protein, CDR3 DNA. D genes are given only for firm matches. For some rows the clone size is stated as once, few or many, or as a class when expanded; others skip it.

>TRBV12-3/TRBV12-4|TRBJ1-3|few|TRBD1
CASTTGAGNTIYF
TGTGCCAGCACCACAGGGGCTGGAAACACCATATATTTT
>TRBV5-1|TRBJ2-5|-|TRBD2
CASSLLAAAGLQETQYF
TGCGCCAGCAGCTTACTAGCGGCGGCGGGCCTCCAAGAGACCCAGTACTTC
>TRBV5-1|TRBJ2-3|-|TRBD2
CASSTGTSGGAGADTQYF
TGCGCCAGCAGCACTGGGACTAGCGGGGGGGCCGGGGCAGATACGCAGTATTTT
>TRBV19|TRBJ1-3|-|-
CASSMDLTVVSGNTIYF
TGTGCCAGTAGTATGGATCTGACTGTCGTCTCTGGAAACACCATATATTTT
>TRBV6-4|TRBJ1-2|few|-
CASSDTPQALGGYTF
TGTGCCAGCAGTGACACTCCCCAGGCCCTGGGGGGCTACACCTTC
>TRBV7-3|TRBJ2-2|few|TRBD2
CASSFSGAGELFF
TGTGCCAGCAGCTTCAGCGGGGCCGGGGAGCTGTTTTTT
>TRBV11-2|TRBJ1-3|-|-
CASRGVSGNTIYF
TGTGCCAGCAGGGGGGTATCTGGAAACACCATATATTTT
>TRBV28|TRBJ2-2|-|-
CASSSAGANGELFF
TGTGCCAGCAGTTCCGCGGGGGCAAACGGGGAGCTGTTTTTT
>TRBV5-1|TRBJ1-2|-|TRBD1
CASSLGQGPNYGYTF
TGCGCCAGCAGCTTGGGACAGGGTCCAAACTATGGCTACACCTTC
>TRBV27|TRBJ2-3|-|-
CASRVRGSTDTQYF
TGTGCCAGCAGAGTGAGGGGCTCCACAGATACGCAGTATTTT
>TRBV6-5|TRBJ1-1|-|-
CASGQSYTEAFF
TGTGCCAGCGGACAATCGTACACTGAAGCTTTCTTT
>TRBV18|TRBJ2-2|few|-
CASSPDRTGELFF
TGTGCCAGCTCACCCGACCGCACCGGGGAGCTGTTTTTT
>TRBV11-1|TRBJ2-5|-|TRBD1
CASSKQGEETQYF
TGTGCCAGCAGCAAACAGGGGGAAGAGACCCAGTACTTC
>TRBV12-3/TRBV12-4|TRBJ1-3|-|-
CASSRSSGNTIYF
TGTGCCAGCAGTCGCTCCTCTGGAAACACCATATATTTT
>TRBV18|TRBJ2-5|-|TRBD1
CASSPGYRGLETQYF
TGTGCCAGCTCTCCGGGATACAGGGGGCTAGAGACCCAGTACTTC
>TRBV2|TRBJ1-2|-|-
CASSELGTVYGYTF
TGTGCCAGCAGTGAACTGGGGACGGTCTATGGCTACACCTTC
>TRBV6-5|TRBJ2-5|-|-
CASSGTTAETQYF
TGTGCCTCGAGCGGGACAACCGCAGAGACCCAGTACTTC
>TRBV24-1|TRBJ1-1|-|TRBD1
CATSDGTATNTEAFF
TGTGCCACCAGTGATGGGACAGCTACTAACACTGAAGCTTTCTTT
>TRBV28|TRBJ1-2|few|-
CASSFVGKNYGYTF
TGTGCCAGCAGTTTTGTGGGGAAGAACTATGGCTACACCTTC
>TRBV4-1|TRBJ1-5|-|-
CASSQEITAGQPQHF
TGCGCCAGCAGCCAAGAAATAACGGCGGGACAGCCCCAGCATTTT
>TRBV5-8|TRBJ1-2|-|-
CASSFGQTGNGYTF
TGTGCCAGCAGCTTTGGGCAAACGGGAAATGGCTACACCTTC
>TRBV12-3/TRBV12-4|TRBJ2-1|-|TRBD2
CASSGTSGGAIFF
TGTGCCAGCAGCGGGACTAGCGGGGGGGCCATTTTCTTC
>TRBV4-3|TRBJ2-5|-|-
CASSQDYGLDRQETQYF
TGCGCCAGCAGCCAAGACTACGGTTTGGACAGACAAGAGACCCAGTACTTC
>TRBV5-1|TRBJ1-2|-|TRBD1
CASSLTGDNYGYTF
TGCGCCAGCAGCCTGACAGGGGATAACTATGGCTACACCTTC